Described below is a single TCR beta chain sequence and its context. The data belong to a study of cytomegalovirus exposure and HLA in healthy donors. Germline values: CDR1 SGHRS, CDR2 YFSETQ. The CDR3 consists of 15 residues. Trimming shortened V by 0 bases and J by 0 bases, and 9 bases separated the two germline ends. Amplification used 60 Vbeta primers and 13 Jbeta primers. The repertoire was sequenced with immunoSEQ multiplex PCR; TCRdb's copy has only in-frame clones and lacks some. The repertoire includes approximately 210,000 clones, roughly 82% of them detected once, and 6% sits in the top ten.

The sequencing input was PBMCs. The genes are TRBV5-1 and TRBJ1-2, with a tentative D call TRBD1 (6 bases). The source of this sequence is a middle-aged man in good health and CMV-seropositive. CDR3 in amino acids: CASSLAGQSNYGYTF. In DNA form, the CDR3 reads TGCGCCAGCAGCTTGGCGGGACAATCTAACTATGGCTACACCTTC.